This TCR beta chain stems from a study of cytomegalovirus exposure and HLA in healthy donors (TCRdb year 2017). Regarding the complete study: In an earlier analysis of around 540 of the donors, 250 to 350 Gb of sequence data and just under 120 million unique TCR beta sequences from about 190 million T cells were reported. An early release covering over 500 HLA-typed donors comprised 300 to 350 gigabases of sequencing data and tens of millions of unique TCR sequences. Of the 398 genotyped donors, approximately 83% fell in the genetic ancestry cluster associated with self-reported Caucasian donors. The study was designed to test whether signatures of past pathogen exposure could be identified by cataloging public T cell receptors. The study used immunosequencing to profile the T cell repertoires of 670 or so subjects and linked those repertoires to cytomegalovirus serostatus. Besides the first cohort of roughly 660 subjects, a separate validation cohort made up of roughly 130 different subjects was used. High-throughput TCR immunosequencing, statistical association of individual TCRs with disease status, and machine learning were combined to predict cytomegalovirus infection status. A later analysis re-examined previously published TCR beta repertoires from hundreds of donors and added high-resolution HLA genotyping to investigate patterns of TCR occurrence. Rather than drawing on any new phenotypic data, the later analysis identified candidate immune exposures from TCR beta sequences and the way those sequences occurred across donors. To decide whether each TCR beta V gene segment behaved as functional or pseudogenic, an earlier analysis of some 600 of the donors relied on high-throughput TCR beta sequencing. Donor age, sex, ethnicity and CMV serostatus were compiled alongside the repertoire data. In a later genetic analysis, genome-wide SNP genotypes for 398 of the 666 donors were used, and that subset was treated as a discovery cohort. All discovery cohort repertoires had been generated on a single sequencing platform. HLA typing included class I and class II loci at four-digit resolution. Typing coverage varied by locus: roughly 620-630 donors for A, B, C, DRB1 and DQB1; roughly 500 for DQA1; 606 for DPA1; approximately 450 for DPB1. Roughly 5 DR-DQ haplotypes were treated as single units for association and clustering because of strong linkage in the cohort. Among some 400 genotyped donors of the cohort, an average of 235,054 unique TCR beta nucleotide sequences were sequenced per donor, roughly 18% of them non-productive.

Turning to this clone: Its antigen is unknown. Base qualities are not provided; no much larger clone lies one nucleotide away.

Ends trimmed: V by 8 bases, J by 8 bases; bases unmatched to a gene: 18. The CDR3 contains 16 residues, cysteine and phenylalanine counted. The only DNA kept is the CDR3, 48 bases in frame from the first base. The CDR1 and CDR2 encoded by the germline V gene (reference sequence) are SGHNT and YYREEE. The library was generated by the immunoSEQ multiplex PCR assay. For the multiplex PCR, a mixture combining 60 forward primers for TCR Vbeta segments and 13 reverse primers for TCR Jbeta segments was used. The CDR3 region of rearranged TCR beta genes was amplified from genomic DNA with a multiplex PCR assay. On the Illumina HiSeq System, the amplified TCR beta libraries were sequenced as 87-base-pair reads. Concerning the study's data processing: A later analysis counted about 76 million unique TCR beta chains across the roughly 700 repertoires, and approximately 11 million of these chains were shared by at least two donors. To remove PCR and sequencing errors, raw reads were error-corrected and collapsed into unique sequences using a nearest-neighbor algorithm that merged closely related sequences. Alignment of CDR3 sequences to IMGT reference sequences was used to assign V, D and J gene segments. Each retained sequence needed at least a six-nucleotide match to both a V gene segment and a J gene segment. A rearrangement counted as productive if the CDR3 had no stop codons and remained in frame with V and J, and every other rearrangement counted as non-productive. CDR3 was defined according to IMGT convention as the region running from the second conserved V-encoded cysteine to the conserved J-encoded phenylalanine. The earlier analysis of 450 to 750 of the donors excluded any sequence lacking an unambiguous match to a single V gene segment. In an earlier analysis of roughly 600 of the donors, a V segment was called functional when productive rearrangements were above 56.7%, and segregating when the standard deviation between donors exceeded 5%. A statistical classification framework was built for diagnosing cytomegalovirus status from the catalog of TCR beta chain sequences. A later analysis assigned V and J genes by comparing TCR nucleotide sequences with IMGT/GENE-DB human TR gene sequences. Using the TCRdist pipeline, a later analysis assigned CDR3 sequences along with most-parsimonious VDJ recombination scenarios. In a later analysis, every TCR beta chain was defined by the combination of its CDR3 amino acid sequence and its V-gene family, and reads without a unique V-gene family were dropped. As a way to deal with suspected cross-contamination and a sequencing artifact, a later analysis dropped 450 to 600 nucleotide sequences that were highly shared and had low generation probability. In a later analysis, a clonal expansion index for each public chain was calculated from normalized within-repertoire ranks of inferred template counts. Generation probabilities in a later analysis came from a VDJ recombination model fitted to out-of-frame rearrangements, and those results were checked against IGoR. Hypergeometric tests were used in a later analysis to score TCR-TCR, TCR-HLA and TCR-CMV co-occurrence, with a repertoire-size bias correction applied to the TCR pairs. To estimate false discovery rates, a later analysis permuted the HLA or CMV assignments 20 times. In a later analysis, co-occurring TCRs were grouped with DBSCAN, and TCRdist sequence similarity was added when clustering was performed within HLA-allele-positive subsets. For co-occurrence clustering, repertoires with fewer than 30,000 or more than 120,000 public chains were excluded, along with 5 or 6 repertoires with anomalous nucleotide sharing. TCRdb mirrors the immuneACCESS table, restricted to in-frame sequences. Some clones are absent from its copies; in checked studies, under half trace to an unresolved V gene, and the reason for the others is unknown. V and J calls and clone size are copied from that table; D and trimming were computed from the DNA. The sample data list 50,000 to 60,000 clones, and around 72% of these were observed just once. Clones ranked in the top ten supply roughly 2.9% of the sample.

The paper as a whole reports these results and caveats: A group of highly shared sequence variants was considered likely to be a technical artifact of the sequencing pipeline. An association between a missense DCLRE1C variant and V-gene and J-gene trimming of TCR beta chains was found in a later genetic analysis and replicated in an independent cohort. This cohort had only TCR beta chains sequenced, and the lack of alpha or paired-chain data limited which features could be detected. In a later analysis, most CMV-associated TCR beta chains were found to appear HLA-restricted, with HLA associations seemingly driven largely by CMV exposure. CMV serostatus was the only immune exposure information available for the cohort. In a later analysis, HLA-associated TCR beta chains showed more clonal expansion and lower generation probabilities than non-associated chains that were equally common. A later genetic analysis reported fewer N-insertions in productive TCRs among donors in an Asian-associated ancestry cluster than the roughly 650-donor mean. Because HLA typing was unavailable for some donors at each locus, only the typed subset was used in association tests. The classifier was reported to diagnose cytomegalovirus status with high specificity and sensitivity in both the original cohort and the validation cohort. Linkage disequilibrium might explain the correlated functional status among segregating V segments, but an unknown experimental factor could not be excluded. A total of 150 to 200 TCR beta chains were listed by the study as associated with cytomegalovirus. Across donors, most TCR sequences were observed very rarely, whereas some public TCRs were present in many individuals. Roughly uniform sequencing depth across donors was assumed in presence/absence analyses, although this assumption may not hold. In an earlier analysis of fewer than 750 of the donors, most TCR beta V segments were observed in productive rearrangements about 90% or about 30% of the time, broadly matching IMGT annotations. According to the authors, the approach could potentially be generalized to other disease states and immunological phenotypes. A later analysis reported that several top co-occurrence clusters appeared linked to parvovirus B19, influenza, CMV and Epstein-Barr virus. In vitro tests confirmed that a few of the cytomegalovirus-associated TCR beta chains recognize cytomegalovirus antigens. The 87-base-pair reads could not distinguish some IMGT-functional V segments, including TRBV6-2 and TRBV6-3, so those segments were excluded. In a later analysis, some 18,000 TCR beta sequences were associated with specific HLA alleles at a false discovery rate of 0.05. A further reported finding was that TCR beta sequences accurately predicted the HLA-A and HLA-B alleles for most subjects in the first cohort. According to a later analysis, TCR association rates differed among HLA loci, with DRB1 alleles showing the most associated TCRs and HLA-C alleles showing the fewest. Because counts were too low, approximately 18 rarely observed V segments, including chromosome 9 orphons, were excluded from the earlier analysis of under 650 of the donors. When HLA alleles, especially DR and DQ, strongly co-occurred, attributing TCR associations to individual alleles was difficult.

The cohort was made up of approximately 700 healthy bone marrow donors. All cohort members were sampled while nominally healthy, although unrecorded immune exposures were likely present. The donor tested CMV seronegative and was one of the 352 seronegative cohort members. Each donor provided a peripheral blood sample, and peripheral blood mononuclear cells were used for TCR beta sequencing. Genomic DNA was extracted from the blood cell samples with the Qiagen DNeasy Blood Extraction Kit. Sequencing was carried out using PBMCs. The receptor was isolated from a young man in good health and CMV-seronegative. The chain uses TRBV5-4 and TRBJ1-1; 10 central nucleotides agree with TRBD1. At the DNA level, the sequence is TGTGCCAGTTCTTCCGGGGACAGGGGCGCCGCCCGGGAAGCTTTCTTT. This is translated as CASSSGDRGAAREAFF.